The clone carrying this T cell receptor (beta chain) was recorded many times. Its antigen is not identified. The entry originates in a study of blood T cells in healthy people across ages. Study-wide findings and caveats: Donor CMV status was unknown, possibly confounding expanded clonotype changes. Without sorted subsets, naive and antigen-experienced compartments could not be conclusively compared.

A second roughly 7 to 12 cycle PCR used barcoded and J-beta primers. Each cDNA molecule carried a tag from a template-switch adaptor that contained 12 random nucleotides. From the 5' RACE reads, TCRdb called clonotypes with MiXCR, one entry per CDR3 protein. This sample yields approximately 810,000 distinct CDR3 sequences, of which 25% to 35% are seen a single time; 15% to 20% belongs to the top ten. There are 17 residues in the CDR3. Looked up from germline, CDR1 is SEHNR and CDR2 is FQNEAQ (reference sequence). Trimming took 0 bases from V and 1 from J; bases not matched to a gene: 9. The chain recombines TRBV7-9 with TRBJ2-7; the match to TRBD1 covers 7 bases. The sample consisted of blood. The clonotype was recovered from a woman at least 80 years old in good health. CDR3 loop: CASSLALGQAVSYEQYF. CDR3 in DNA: TGTGCCAGCAGCTTAGCGCTTGGACAGGCTGTTTCCTACGAGCAGTACTTC.